The entry below gives a single T cell receptor (beta chain) sequence along with its context. No antigen is known for it. Within one base of it there is no much larger clone, and no base qualities were kept. The CDR3 contains 14 residues, cysteine and phenylalanine counted. This entry keeps only the CDR3 DNA: 42 bases, framed from base 1. V is pruned by 4 bases and J by 3 bases, leaving 6 bases of the junction without a gene match. Based on the germline V gene, the CDR1 and CDR2 sequences are SGDLS and YYNGEE. This entry comes from a study of blood T cells in healthy people across ages (dated by TCRdb to the mid-2010s). Background on the whole study: In model experiments, template switching captured roughly one uniquely barcoded TCR beta cDNA molecule for every two T cells. To track age-related changes in TCR beta repertoire diversity, the study relied on deep sequencing normalized with unique cDNA molecular identifiers. For two donors (one aged 18 to 30 and one aged 80 or older), the study analyzed two additional independent replicas of 1 million unique cDNA reads from the same blood draw. Donors of different ages were randomly distributed across sequencing lanes to avoid experimental bias. Four age groups were formed from the donors: young (average roughly 15 years), middle-aged (around 41), aged (around 68) and long-lived (approximately 80).

Results the study describes overall, beyond this receptor: As age increased, observed TCR beta diversity per million T cells dropped in a roughly linear way, and a significant reduction was already evident by age 40. Bulk unsorted PBMC profiling prevented conclusive comparison of naive and antigen-experienced compartments. There was a strong correlation between observed TCR beta diversity and the percentage of naive T cells measured by flow cytometry. The CMV infection status of donors was not known, potentially confounding age-related changes in expanded clonotypes. Compared with the aged group, the long-lived group had more naive CD4+ T cells, fewer expanded clones and increased TCR diversity, suggesting age selection. Total diversity estimates from one million sequenced T cells were considered lower bounds and underestimates.

Donors were under 40 systemically healthy Caucasian individuals from Russia aged roughly 6 to 90 years. Around 9.9 milliliters of peripheral blood were collected from each donor into EDTA-treated Vacutainer tubes. PBMCs were isolated by Ficoll-Paque density-gradient centrifugation, with at least 7 million obtained per sample. Total RNA, at least 6 micrograms per sample, was extracted from PBMCs with Trizol reagent. For every donor, flow cytometry on a PBMC aliquot measured the percentage of naive CD45RAhigh/CD27high T cells. The library came from 5' RACE. The instrument was an Illumina HiSeq 2500. A second roughly 7 to 11 cycle PCR used a sample-barcoded 5' primer and a J-beta primer mix. Each TCR beta cDNA molecule received a unique molecular identifier from a template-switch 5' adaptor carrying 12 random nucleotides. Each sample yielded at least 2.5 million CDR3-containing paired-end reads. First-strand cDNA synthesis was performed from all RNA using the Mint cDNA synthesis kit, with priming by a TRBC-specific oligonucleotide. Following uracil-DNA glycosylase treatment, all cDNA underwent a first 18-cycle PCR with the universal primers M1SS and BC2_uni_R. In the authors' own workflow: Normalization of each sample was performed by random selection of 1 million high-quality reads, each carrying a distinct molecular identifier. Instead of being binned into consensus sequences, reads with shared molecular identifiers were discarded. MiTCR, set to a Q25 quality threshold and the strictest error-elimination algorithm, was used for CDR3 identification, clonotype clustering and error correction. A nonparametric unseen species model with Euler transformation was used to estimate a lower bound on total TCR beta diversity. The public reads were reprocessed in TCRdb via fastp at Q25 and MiXCR, keeping in-frame beta chains. Each CDR3 protein appears once, grouped with its most common genes and DNA. TCRdb's processing, not the authors' own work, is the source of the V and J calls. Across this sample there are a few hundred thousand distinct CDR3 sequences, with 45% to 60% seen only once. The ten top clones hold over 40% of the sample.

The receptor chain draws on TRBV9 and TRBJ1-1, with 7 bases matching TRBD1. The sequence was collected from a man in his sixties in good health. The sequencing sample was made of blood. Here is the DNA: TGTGCCAGCAGCTACGGGACAGCGGACACTGAAGCTTTCTTT. Translated, this gives CASSYGTADTEAFF.